A selection of T cell receptor beta chains follows, all from one sample in a study of beta chain features in type 1 diabetes. TCRdb's copy holds only in-frame clones and misses some; the assay was immunoSEQ multiplex PCR. This sample yields about 400,000 clones, of which roughly 12% are seen a single time; around 0.015% belongs to the top ten. The sample taken for sequencing was naive CD4+ T cells from blood. The receptors derive from a man aged 18 to 35 in good health. The CDR3 runs from the conserved cysteine through the conserved F or W. Fields, in order: J gene, clone size, V gene, D gene, CDR3 DNA, CDR3 protein. A D gene is named only where the DNA matches it firmly. Clone size is shown for a subset of rows, as once, few, many or a class of expanded clone.

TRBJ2-7 | NA | TRBV19 | TRBD1 | TGTGCCAGTAGAGAAGGCGGGACAGGGGGCCCCTACGAGCAGTACTTC | CASREGGTGGPYEQYF
TRBJ1-2 | few | TRBV7-2 | NA | TGTGCCAGCAGCTTGGGTAGGGAGGCTGGCTACACCTTC | CASSLGREAGYTF
TRBJ2-5 | NA | TRBV6-5 | TRBD2 | TGTGCCAGCAGTTACCTGCGGGGGATGCCCGAGACCCAGTACTTC | CASSYLRGMPETQYF
TRBJ2-3 | few | TRBV28 | TRBD2 | TGTGCCAGCAGTTTTAGGCGGGAGTGGATCACAGATACGCAGTATTTT | CASSFRREWITDTQYF
TRBJ1-4 | few | TRBV10-3 | TRBD1 | TGTGCCATCAGTGGGGCAGGGGGTGATGAAAAACTGTTTTTT | CAISGAGGDEKLFF
TRBJ2-1 | NA | TRBV6-4 | TRBD1 | TGTGCCAGGGACAGGGGAGCCCGGGATGAGCAGTTCTTC | CARDRGARDEQFF
TRBJ2-7 | NA | TRBV19 | TRBD1 | TGTGCCAGTAGCCTAAAGGGACAGCTTTACGAGCAGTACTTC | CASSLKGQLYEQYF
TRBJ2-1 | NA | TRBV30 | NA | TGTGCTCGGGGTACCTACAATGAGCAGTTCTTC | CARGTYNEQFF
TRBJ2-7 | NA | TRBV9 | TRBD1 | TGTGCCAGCAGCGCCACCGGGACAGGGGCCTACGAGCAGTACTTC | CASSATGTGAYEQYF
TRBJ2-7 | few | TRBV7-2 | TRBD1 | TGTGCCAGCAGCTTAGGACAGGGGGCCGCCTACGAGCAGTACTTC | CASSLGQGAAYEQYF
TRBJ2-1 | few | TRBV30 | TRBD2 | TGTGCCTGGAGTACGCGGCGGGGGGGCCCCAATGAGCAGTTCTTC | CAWSTRRGGPNEQFF
TRBJ2-5 | NA | TRBV29-1 | TRBD1 | TGCAGCGTTGGTGAGGGGGCGATACAAGAGACCCAGTACTTC | CSVGEGAIQETQYF
TRBJ1-2 | few | TRBV7-9 | NA | TGTGCCAGCAGCTGGGGAGAGTATGGCTACACCTTC | CASSWGEYGYTF
TRBJ1-3 | few | TRBV30 | NA | TGTGCCTGGAGTCCCCTACGGTTCCTTGCGGGAAACACCATATATTTT | CAWSPLRFLAGNTIYF
TRBJ2-5 | NA | TRBV18 | TRBD1 | TGTGCCAGCTCACCACCGGGACAGGGCCGGACCCAGTACTTC | CASSPPGQGRTQYF
TRBJ2-7 | NA | TRBV7-6 | TRBD1 | TGTGCCAGCAGCTTAGGGTCCTGGACAGGGTCCAACGAGCAGTACTTC | CASSLGSWTGSNEQYF
TRBJ1-1 | few | TRBV28 | NA | TGTGCCAGCAGTTTGACAGTATCCTCCGAAGCTTTCTTT | CASSLTVSSEAFF
TRBJ1-2 | NA | TRBV30 | NA | TGTGCCTGGAGTTACGGTAACTATGGCTACACCTTC | CAWSYGNYGYTF
TRBJ2-2 | few | TRBV28 | NA | TGTGCCAGCAGGGCAAACACCGGGGAGCTGTTTTTT | CASRANTGELFF
TRBJ2-1 | NA | TRBV4-3 | TRBD1 | TGCGCCAGCAGCCAAGAAGGGACAGGGGATTCCTACAATGAGCAGTTCTTC | CASSQEGTGDSYNEQFF
TRBJ1-5 | few | TRBV4-1 | NA | TGCGCCAGCAGCCCGGCAGGTCGGAGCAATCAGCCCCAGCATTTT | CASSPAGRSNQPQHF
TRBJ1-1 | few | TRBV29-1 | NA | TGCAGCGTTGGCAGGGTTGCTGAAGCTTTCTTT | CSVGRVAEAFF
TRBJ1-4 | NA | TRBV27 | TRBD1 | TGTGCCAGCAGTCGGACAGGGGGTCATGAAAAACTGTTTTTT | CASSRTGGHEKLFF
TRBJ1-5 | few | TRBV4-1 | TRBD1 | TGCGCCAGCAGCCGGACAGGGTATCAGCCCCAGCATTTT | CASSRTGYQPQHF
TRBJ1-2 | NA | TRBV7-9 | NA | TGTGCCAGCAGCTTAACAGGGCGCTATGGCTACACCTTC | CASSLTGRYGYTF
TRBJ2-7 | NA | TRBV7-6 | TRBD1 | TGTGCCAGCAGCTCAAAAGCCGGGACAGGGACCTACGAGCAGTACTTC | CASSSKAGTGTYEQYF
TRBJ1-2 | NA | TRBV7-2 | NA | TGTGCCAGCATCGCCCGGGTGGGGGGCTATGGCTACACCTTC | CASIARVGGYGYTF
TRBJ2-1 | few | TRBV7-3 | TRBD1 | TGTGCCAGCAGCTCCCGACAGGGGAAACCCTACAATGAGCAGTTCTTC | CASSSRQGKPYNEQFF
TRBJ2-3 | NA | TRBV10-3 | NA | TGTGCCATCAGTGAGCGTGGGAGGACCTTAGGTACAGATACGCAGTATTTT | CAISERGRTLGTDTQYF
TRBJ2-7 | NA | TRBV5-6 | NA | TGTGCCAGCAGCTTCGACGGACTATCTTCCTACGAGCAGTACTTC | CASSFDGLSSYEQYF
TRBJ1-2 | NA | TRBV30 | NA | TGTGCCTGGAGTGTGAGAGGCGGCGGCTACACCTTC | CAWSVRGGGYTF
TRBJ1-6 | NA | TRBV5-1 | TRBD1 | TGCGCCAGCAGCTTTGGGTCGCCGGGACAGGGATCACCCCTCCACTTT | CASSFGSPGQGSPLHF
TRBJ1-2 | few | TRBV7-2 | NA | TGTGCCAGCAGCCTTACAGGGCCGAGCTATGGCTACACCTTC | CASSLTGPSYGYTF
TRBJ2-5 | few | TRBV6-6 | NA | TGTGCCAGCAGTGTTCGAGAGACCCAGTACTTC | CASSVRETQYF
TRBJ2-1 | many | TRBV15 | NA | TGTGCCACCAGCAGAGATCTTAATGAGCAGTTCTTC | CATSRDLNEQFF
TRBJ1-1 | NA | TRBV7-2 | NA | TGTGCCAGCAGCTCTGACAGGAACACTGAAGCTTTCTTT | CASSSDRNTEAFF
TRBJ2-5 | NA | TRBV6-6 | TRBD1 | TGTGCCAGCAGCAACTACGGGGACAGCAAAGAGACCCAGTACTTC | CASSNYGDSKETQYF
TRBJ1-1 | NA | TRBV25-1 | TRBD1 | TGTGCCAGCAGTGCGTCCCGGGACAGGGCGGCTTTCTTT | CASSASRDRAAFF
TRBJ2-5 | few | TRBV9 | TRBD2 | TGTGCCAGCAGCGGGGGCCGACTAGCGGGGCAAGAGACCCAGTACTTC | CASSGGRLAGQETQYF